The 32 T cell receptor beta chains below all came from one sample that was sequenced in a study of cytomegalovirus exposure and HLA in healthy donors. PCR involved 60 Vbeta and 13 Jbeta primers. Only in-frame clones appear in the TCRdb table, and some are missing; sequencing was by immunoSEQ multiplex PCR. The sample holds under 200,000 clones, 60% to 80% seen once. Sequenced sample: PBMCs. The receptors derive from a woman between 35 and 50 years old in good health and CMV-seropositive.

The chain combines TRBV19 with TRBJ2-1, with D uncertain. The CDR3 has 11 residues. V shed 1 base and J shed 9 bases, with 4 bases lying between them. CDR1 and CDR2 from the germline V gene are LNHDA and SQIVND (reference sequence). The CDR3 DNA reads TGTGCCAGTAGTATAGTATCTGAGCAGTTCTTC. Encoded protein: CASSIVSEQFF.

The chain recombines TRBV28 with TRBJ2-3; 9 bases match TRBD2. Germline V gives CDR1 MDHEN, CDR2 SYDVKM. With 5 bases clipped from V and 6 bases from J, the junction kept 12 bases outside the gene matches. This CDR3 comprises 16 residues. CDR3 protein: CASSPQDLAGWDTQYF. CDR3 DNA sequence: TGTGCCAGCAGTCCTCAGGACCTAGCGGGGTGGGATACGCAGTATTTT.

In its sample, this clone was seen once. V gene TRBV11-2 combines with J gene TRBJ2-7; 7 bases are a match to TRBD2. CDR1 and CDR2 from the germline V gene are SGHAT and FQNNGV. This CDR3 spans 14 amino acids. J was trimmed by 3 bases and V by 5 bases; bases with no gene match: 7. The CDR3 protein is CASSVRTSLYEQYF. The CDR3 nucleotides are TGTGCCAGCAGCGTTCGGACTAGTCTCTACGAGCAGTACTTC.

This chain links TRBV6-5 with TRBJ2-7; a possible D gene is TRBD2 (6 bases). The V end lost 6 bases, the J end lost 0 bases, and 12 bases lay between the germline ends. The CDR3 spans 14 residues. Germline loops: CDR1 MNHEY, CDR2 SVGAGI. The CDR3: CASRRLESSYEQYF. The CDR3 bases are TGTGCCAGCAGACGACTAGAAAGCTCCTACGAGCAGTACTTC.

The chain recombines TRBV5-6 with TRBJ2-2; D call uncertain. The germline V gene encodes CDR1 SGHDT and CDR2 YYEEEE. The length of the CDR3 is 14 residues. V lost 4 bases and J 4 bases, leaving 11 bases between the germline ends. The CDR3 DNA reads as TGTGCCAGCAGCCGGAAACAGTTCACCGGGGAGCTGTTTTTT. It translates to CASSRKQFTGELFF.

There are a few counts of this clone. The chain recombines TRBV5-1 with TRBJ2-1; TRBD1 matches 9 bases. CDR3 length: 15 amino acids. V shed 4 bases and J 4 bases; nucleotides not matched to a gene: 6. CDR1 and CDR2 (germline): SGHRS, YFSETQ. CDR3 region: CASSQGQGTYNEQFF. In DNA form, the CDR3 reads TGCGCCAGCAGCCAAGGACAGGGGACTTACAATGAGCAGTTCTTC.

This clone was seen just once. The genes are TRBV6-1 and TRBJ2-7; D possibly corresponds to TRBD2 (6 bases). The CDR3 runs to 15 residues. V shed 6 bases and J shed 6 bases, with 21 bases lying between them. Germline loops: CDR1 MNHNS, CDR2 SASEGT. CDR3 DNA: TGTGCCAGCAGCTGGACGGGCGCCGGGGGATGCGAGCAGTACTTC. This codes for CASSWTGAGGCEQYF.

The rearrangement uses TRBV27 and TRBJ1-1; D gene uncertain. Germline-derived CDR1 and CDR2 are MNHEY and SMNVEV (reference sequence). The CDR3 has 14 amino acids. Trimming took off 7 bases at V and 8 bases at J, with 20 bases between the two ends. The CDR3 DNA sequence: TGTGCCAGCACCTCCACGAAGGGAGATCCCGAAGCTTTCTTT. Amino acids: CASTSTKGDPEAFF.

V is TRBV11-2 and J is TRBJ2-2; D gene ambiguous. Germline V gives CDR1 SGHAT, CDR2 FQNNGV. Trimming stripped 6 bases from V and 7 bases from J, with 15 bases between. This CDR3 is 14 amino acids long. For the CDR3, the DNA is TGTGCCAGCAGGGAACTTAGAGGAGTCGGGGAGCTGTTTTTT. Translated: CASRELRGVGELFF.

This chain links TRBV9 with TRBJ2-1, with a weak D call TRBD2 (5 bases). V shed 0 bases and J shed 8 bases, with 12 bases lying between them. CDR3 length: 14 amino acids. Germline lookup yields CDR1 SGDLS and CDR2 YYNGEE. The CDR3 here is CASSVGGPPYEQFF. The CDR3 DNA follows: TGTGCCAGCAGCGTAGGAGGGCCCCCCTATGAGCAGTTCTTC.

The table lists this clone with a count of one. The junction shows a germline mismatch at one end, possibly a read error. CDR3 nucleotides: TGTGCCACCGGAGGGCAGCCGCTCGCCTTC. Its translation: CATGGQPLAF. The chain is built from TRBV15 and TRBJ1-2; the D is unclear. Germline CDR1 and CDR2: LNHNV and YYDKDF (reference sequence). The CDR3 has 10 amino acids.

J is TRBJ2-1 and V is TRBV11-3; D not resolved. Trimming cost V 5 bases and J 4 bases, with 6 bases left between them. CDR1 is SGHNT and CDR2 is YENEEA in the germline V gene. The CDR3 sequence is 12 residues long. The CDR3, as DNA: TGTGCCAGCAGCCATGTTTACAATGAGCAGTTCTTC. Its protein is CASSHVYNEQFF.

The chain recombines TRBV28 with TRBJ2-3, with TRBD2 identical over 14 bases. CDR1 and CDR2 from the germline V gene are MDHEN and SYDVKM. This CDR3 comprises 15 residues. V lost 5 bases, J lost 14 bases, and 12 bases stayed unmatched. The CDR3 region has the DNA TGTGCCAGCAGTCCCGGGACTAGCGGGAGTGAAAGGGGGTATTTT. Protein: CASSPGTSGSERGYF.

In its sample, this clone was seen once. The V gene is TRBV19, the J gene TRBJ2-3; possibly TRBD2 for D (5 bases). V lost 7 bases, J lost 6 bases, and 14 bases lay in between. CDR1 is LNHDA, CDR2 SQIVND, per germline (reference sequence). The CDR3 length is 13 residues. The CDR3 spells CASTERAGDTQYF. CDR3 coding DNA: TGTGCCAGTACCGAGAGGGCCGGGGATACGCAGTATTTT.

This clone was recorded a few times. The chain combines TRBV5-1 with TRBJ2-2, with TRBD1 matching over 11 bases. This CDR3 has 16 amino acids. Germline CDR1 is SGHRS and CDR2 is YFSETQ. With 3 bases clipped from V and 4 bases from J, the junction kept 5 bases outside the gene matches. CDR3: CASSWTGGGFTGELFF. In DNA form, the CDR3 reads TGCGCCAGCAGCTGGACAGGGGGCGGTTTCACCGGGGAGCTGTTTTTT.

This chain links TRBV28 with TRBJ2-7, with 7 positions matching TRBD2. The CDR3 totals 15 residues. Per the germline V gene, CDR1 is MDHEN and CDR2 is SYDVKM. Trimming removed 3 bases from V and 3 bases from J; junction bases left unmatched: 8. CDR3 coding DNA: TGTGCCAGCAGTTTTCTGGGCGGGAGTGACTACGAGCAGTACTTC. It specifies CASSFLGGSDYEQYF.

This rearrangement joins TRBV28 to TRBJ1-5; D remains unclear. V was shortened by 6 bases and J by 1 base, with 13 bases between the two germline ends. Germline CDR1 MDHEN, CDR2 SYDVKM. This CDR3 has 15 amino acids. This chain's CDR3 is CASSSDTLSNQPQHF. In DNA, the CDR3 is TGTGCCAGCAGCTCTGACACGCTAAGCAATCAGCCCCAGCATTTT.

The chain employs TRBV28 and TRBJ1-1; D may be TRBD1 (6 bases). The CDR3 has 16 amino acids. CDR1 and CDR2 (germline): MDHEN, SYDVKM. V gave up 6 bases and J gave up 1 base, with 18 bases separating them. The CDR3 region is CASRGGRGLANTEAFF. The CDR3 coding sequence is TGTGCCAGCAGAGGAGGCAGGGGCCTAGCGAACACTGAAGCTTTCTTT.

The V and J genes are TRBV5-1 and TRBJ2-7; 7 nucleotides match TRBD1. Germline V gene sequence: CDR1 SGHRS, CDR2 YFSETQ. V lost 0 bases and J lost 0; bases outside the gene matches: 3. This CDR3 is 15 amino acids long. The CDR3 nucleotides read TGCGCCAGCAGCTTGGTAGGGGGCCTCTCCTACGAGCAGTACTTC. It codes for CASSLVGGLSYEQYF.

The chain links TRBV6-5 to TRBJ2-1, with 9 nucleotides matching TRBD2. Germline CDR1 MNHEY, CDR2 SVGAGI. CDR3 length: 14 amino acids. J gave up 5 bases and V 3 bases, and 2 bases lay outside the gene matches. As DNA, the CDR3 is TGTGCCAGCAGTTATGCGGGGGGGAACAATGAGCAGTTCTTC. Its protein product is CASSYAGGNNEQFF.

V usage is TRBV5-4 and J usage is TRBJ2-1, with 12 bases matching TRBD2. The CDR3 consists of 16 residues. CDR1 is SGHNT and CDR2 is YYREEE in the germline V gene (reference sequence). V lost 3 bases to trimming and J lost 8 bases; unmatched junction nucleotides: 9. DNA of the CDR3: TGTGCCAGCAGCTCTGGACTAGCGGGATCCCTCGATGAGCAGTTCTTC. It is translated as CASSSGLAGSLDEQFF.

V gene TRBV7-2 combines with J gene TRBJ1-1; the match to TRBD1 covers 10 bases. Trimming at V came to 5 bases and at J to 0 bases, leaving 9 bases not matched to a gene. The CDR3 extends over 17 amino acids. Germline V gene data show CDR1 as SGHTA and CDR2 as FQGNSA. CDR3 in amino acids: CASSVIDRGLMNTEAFF. The DNA for the CDR3 is TGTGCCAGCAGCGTAATAGACAGGGGGCTCATGAACACTGAAGCTTTCTTT.

The CDR3 sequence is CASSLAGGTSYNEQFF. CDR3 DNA: TGCGCCAGCAGCTTGGCCGGTGGGACTTCCTACAATGAGCAGTTCTTC. V usage is TRBV5-1 and J usage is TRBJ2-1; D may be TRBD2 (6 bases). The ends were cut back, 0 bases at V and 1 base at J, with 11 bases in the middle. The CDR3 is 16 residues long. Germline V CDR1 and CDR2: SGHRS, YFSETQ.

The V gene is TRBV29-1, the J gene TRBJ2-7; D is possibly TRBD1 (7 bases). V dropped 6 bases and J dropped 1 base, with 19 bases sitting between them. This CDR3 contains 15 residues. CDR1 SQVTM and CDR2 ANQGSEA come from the germline V gene. The CDR3 sequence: CSVAAGGLRSYEQYF. The CDR3 region has the DNA TGCAGCGTCGCCGCAGGGGGGCTTCGGTCCTACGAGCAGTACTTC.

Notes on this clone: Other nucleotide sequences in the sample specify the same CDR3. J is TRBJ2-7 and V is TRBV28, with 7 bases matching TRBD1. V shed 9 bases and J 2 bases; nucleotides not matched to a gene: 10. The CDR3 consists of 14 residues. The germline CDR1 and CDR2 sequences are MDHEN and SYDVKM. The CDR3 reads CASRDRSRAYEQYF. Written as DNA, the CDR3 is TGTGCCAGTAGGGACAGATCCAGGGCCTACGAGCAGTACTTC.

The count of this clone is one. The CDR3 protein is CASSSRLAGNYEQYF. DNA for the CDR3: TGTGCCAGCAGTTCACGACTAGCGGGAAACTACGAGCAGTACTTC. The chain couples TRBV27 to TRBJ2-7, with 11 bases lining up with TRBD2. This CDR3 comprises 15 residues. The V gene end was trimmed by 4 bases and the J gene end by 3 bases; junction bases not matched to a gene: 5. CDR1 and CDR2 from the germline V gene are MNHEY and SMNVEV (reference sequence).

This chain joins TRBV2 and TRBJ2-7; D unresolved. The V end lost 5 bases, the J end lost 2 bases, and 10 bases lay between the germline ends. The CDR3 covers 13 residues. Germline lookup yields CDR1 SNHLY and CDR2 FYNNEI. The CDR3 here is CASSLQVTYEQYF. The CDR3, as DNA: TGTGCCAGCAGTCTTCAGGTTACCTACGAGCAGTACTTC.

The chain has TRBV7-9 and TRBJ2-1, with D maybe TRBD2 (6 bases). V was cut by 1 base and J by 3 bases, with 7 bases left in between. CDR3 length equals 14 residues. Germline CDR1 is SEHNR and CDR2 is FQNEAQ (reference sequence). CDR3 DNA sequence: TGTGCCAGCAGCTTAGTAGCGGACTACAATGAGCAGTTCTTC. It specifies CASSLVADYNEQFF. The full variable domain, completed using reference TRBV7-9 and TRBJ2-1, is DTGVSQNPRHKITKRGQNVTFRCDPISEHNRLYWYRQTLGQGPEFLTYFQNEAQLEKSRLLSDRFSAERPKGSFSTLEIQRTEQGDSAMYLCASSLVADYNEQFFGPGTRLTVL.

CDR3 loop: CASSIPPGIGGELFF. The CDR3 DNA sequence: TGTGCCAGTAGTATACCACCCGGGATCGGCGGGGAGCTGTTTTTT. The chain is built from TRBV19 and TRBJ2-2, with D maybe TRBD2 (5 bases). The CDR3 is 15 residues long. The germline V gene encodes CDR1 LNHDA and CDR2 SQIVND (reference sequence). The V gene lost 2 bases and the J gene lost 7 bases, with 14 bases spanning the gap. Drawing the rest from reference TRBV19 and TRBJ2-2, the complete variable domain is DGGITQSPKYLFRKEGQNVTLSCEQNLNHDAMYWYRQDPGQGLRLIYYSQIVNDFQKGDIAEGYSVSREKKESFPLTVTSAQKNPTAFYLCASSIPPGIGGELFFGEGSRLTVL.

The CDR3 loop reads CASSILPGAQETQYF. The CDR3 DNA reads TGTGCCAGCAGCATTTTACCAGGGGCCCAAGAGACCCAGTACTTC. The chain recombines TRBV7-3 with TRBJ2-5; perhaps TRBD1 as D (6 bases). The CDR3 is 15 amino acids. Germline V gene data show CDR1 as SGHTA and CDR2 as FQGTGA. V gave up 5 bases and J gave up 1 base, with 14 bases separating them.

The rearrangement joins TRBV10-2 to TRBJ2-1; D call uncertain. Germline CDR1 WSHSY, CDR2 SAAADI. The ends were cut back, 7 bases at V and 8 bases at J, with 12 bases in the middle. The CDR3 is 12 residues long. The CDR3 reads CASTDGLHEQFF. The CDR3 nucleotides are TGCGCCAGCACAGATGGGCTCCATGAGCAGTTCTTC.

Here the CDR3 DNA reads TGTGCCAGCAGTCCGCTGACAGGGGGTAATCAGCCCCAGCATTTT. It is translated as CASSPLTGGNQPQHF. This rearrangement joins TRBV28 to TRBJ1-5; 9 bases map to TRBD1. Germline V CDR1 and CDR2: MDHEN, SYDVKM. The CDR3 contains 15 residues. The ends lost 5 bases at V and 4 bases at J; junction bases unmatched: 6.